The T cell receptor (beta chain) under discussion was sequenced for a study of post-analysis software for immune sequencing data. As for the study in general: Relapsing-remitting, secondary progressive and progressive-relapsing courses of multiple sclerosis were included.

This CDR3 region has 14 residues. CDR1 is SGHTA, CDR2 FQGNSA, per germline. V shed 5 bases and J shed 2 bases, with 12 bases lying between them. This clonotype has just a few counts. The target antigen is unknown. Study-wide results and caveats: Analysis by F measure revealed that same-batch samples clustered strongly together. Relative to controls, patients had five TRBV segments at higher frequency, with TRBV5-6, TRBV5-1 and TRBV20-1 among these. In multiple sclerosis, normalized Chao1 diversity was significantly below that of controls.

Each TCR beta cDNA library carried unique molecular identifiers. cDNA molecules numbering 400,000 to 550,000 came from roughly 1.1 to 9.2 million T cells. TCRdb processed the PCR reads anew with MiXCR; each CDR3 protein has one entry. This sample has approximately 570,000 distinct CDR3 sequences, with 44% found just once. The sequence was collected from a girl between 10 and 17 years old with multiple sclerosis. The rearrangement links TRBV7-2 to TRBJ2-5; tentative D call: TRBD1 (7 bases). The sequencing sample was made of blood. The CDR3 spells CASSQGGVQETQYF. In nucleotides, the CDR3 is TGTGCCAGCAGCCAGGGGGGTGTACAAGAGACCCAGTACTTC.